Listed below are T cell receptor beta chains from one sample, sequenced in a study of cytomegalovirus exposure and HLA in healthy donors. Method: immunoSEQ multiplex PCR; TCRdb's copy keeps in-frame clones and lacks some. The profile shows about 230,000 clones, approximately 84% of them singletons. Input material: PBMCs. These receptors were obtained from a girl aged 2 to 10 in good health and CMV-seronegative. Both conserved end residues are part of each CDR3. The D gene is left open where the match is weak. Not every row has a clone size; where given, it reads once, few, many or a size class.

>TRBV10-3|.|TRBJ1-4|.
CAISGESRGGKLFF
TGTGCCATCAGTGGGGAGTCTAGGGGAGGAAAACTGTTTTTT
>TRBV2|.|TRBJ1-5|.
CASRPSGSNQPQHF
TGTGCCAGCAGGCCCTCCGGGAGCAATCAGCCCCAGCATTTT
>TRBV4-2|TRBD2|TRBJ2-1|few
CASSQDALMTSGNEQFF
TGTGCCAGCAGCCAAGATGCTCTCATGACTAGCGGCAATGAGCAGTTCTTC
>TRBV19|TRBD1|TRBJ2-7|.
CASSIVVGTGYYEQYF
TGTGCCAGTAGTATAGTAGTGGGGACAGGGTACTACGAGCAGTACTTC
>TRBV30|TRBD1|TRBJ1-2|.
CAWSLRTGPGYTF
TGTGCCTGGAGTCTTCGGACAGGGCCTGGCTACACCTTC
>TRBV5-1|TRBD1|TRBJ1-4|.
CASSLALSGTGVEKLFF
TGCGCCAGCAGCTTGGCGCTGAGCGGGACAGGTGTAGAAAAACTGTTTTTT
>TRBV18|.|TRBJ1-2|.
CASSQGIYGYTF
TGTGCCAGCTCACAGGGGATCTATGGCTACACCTTC
>TRBV15|.|TRBJ1-4|.
CATSRDRGLGEKLFF
TGTGCCACCAGCAGAGATAGGGGTTTAGGGGAAAAACTGTTTTTT
>TRBV21-1|.|TRBJ2-7|.
CASSKCPGLEAYEQYF
TGTGCCAGCAGCAAATGCCCGGGACTAGAAGCCTACGAGCAGTACTTC
>TRBV28|TRBD1|TRBJ1-5|.
CASSLYYYAGTGSNQPQHF
TGTGCCAGCAGTTTATATTATTACGCCGGGACAGGAAGCAATCAGCCCCAGCATTTT
>TRBV5-1|.|TRBJ2-3|.
CASSLVPGFKDTQYF
TGCGCCAGCAGCTTGGTCCCCGGGTTCAAGGATACGCAGTATTTT
>TRBV29-1|TRBD1|TRBJ2-7|.
CSVETGTASYEQYF
TGCAGCGTTGAAACCGGGACAGCCTCCTACGAGCAGTACTTC
>TRBV6-1|.|TRBJ2-1|.
CASSEVRDRREQFF
TGTGCCAGCAGTGAAGTACGCGACAGGAGGGAGCAGTTCTTC
>TRBV2|.|TRBJ1-2|.
CASSESLGYTF
TGTGCCAGCAGTGAATCCCTTGGCTACACCTTC
>TRBV7-9|TRBD1|TRBJ2-1|.
CASSLETGAEKFF
TGTGCCAGCAGCTTAGAGACAGGGGCTGAGAAGTTCTTC
>TRBV10-1|TRBD1|TRBJ1-1|few
CASSRDRATEAFF
TGCGCCAGCAGTCGGGACAGGGCCACTGAAGCTTTCTTT
>TRBV19|.|TRBJ1-2|once
CASTGGYGYTF
TGTGCCAGTACGGGGGGCTATGGCTACACCTTC
>TRBV18|.|TRBJ1-4|few
CASSERQTNEKLFF
TGTGCCAGCTCAGAAAGACAGACTAATGAAAAACTGTTTTTT
>TRBV12-5|.|TRBJ2-7|.
CASGLVQGRGYEQYF
TGTGCTAGTGGTTTGGTACAGGGCAGGGGCTACGAGCAGTACTTC
>TRBV5-4|.|TRBJ2-7|.
CASSQDGYEQYF
TGTGCCAGCAGCCAGGATGGCTACGAGCAGTACTTC
>TRBV9|TRBD2|TRBJ2-2|.
CASSFRTSGRVVTGELFF
TGTGCCAGCAGCTTTAGGACTAGCGGGAGAGTTGTCACCGGGGAGCTGTTTTTT
>TRBV7-8|.|TRBJ1-2|.
CASSSGGRKPYGYTF
TGTGCCAGCAGCTCGGGGGGACGCAAGCCTTATGGCTACACCTTC
>TRBV6-6|TRBD2|TRBJ2-5|.
CASRPSGGAETQYF
TGTGCCAGCAGGCCTAGCGGGGGGGCAGAGACCCAGTACTTC
>TRBV11-2|TRBD1|TRBJ1-1|.
CASSFRQGFEAFF
TGTGCCAGCAGCTTCCGACAGGGATTTGAAGCTTTCTTT
>TRBV5-1|TRBD2|TRBJ2-1|.
CASSLVAGAHSSYNEQFF
TGCGCTAGCAGCTTGGTAGCGGGGGCACACAGCTCCTACAATGAGCAGTTCTTC
>TRBV11-2|TRBD2|TRBJ2-7|.
CASSLGTSGIYEQYF
TGTGCCAGCAGCTTAGGAACTAGCGGGATCTACGAGCAGTACTTC
>TRBV11-1|.|TRBJ1-3|.
CASSPGTLGNTIYF
TGTGCCAGCAGCCCCGGGACACTTGGAAACACCATATATTTT
>TRBV7-9|TRBD2|TRBJ2-3|.
CASSEGTRWDTQYF
TGTGCCAGCAGCGAAGGGACTAGATGGGATACGCAGTATTTT
>TRBV7-9|.|TRBJ1-5|.
CASSLQYSNQPQHF
TGTGCCAGCAGCTTACAGTATAGCAATCAGCCCCAGCATTTT
>TRBV19|.|TRBJ1-2|.
CASSIPGYGYTF
TGTGCCAGTAGTATTCCCGGCTATGGCTACACCTTC
>TRBV7-6|TRBD2|TRBJ2-5|.
CASSLAHGSGVETQYF
TGTGCCAGCAGCTTAGCGCATGGTAGCGGGGTTGAGACCCAGTACTTC
>TRBV4-1|TRBD2|TRBJ2-7|.
CASSQVRKGAGGGLGIGDEQYF
TGCGCCAGCAGCCAAGTTCGTAAGGGAGCGGGAGGGGGGTTGGGGATTGGGGACGAGCAGTACTTC
>TRBV4-1|.|TRBJ1-5|.
CASTKDPQANQPQHF
TGCGCCAGCACTAAGGACCCACAGGCCAATCAGCCCCAGCATTTT
>TRBV15|.|TRBJ1-2|.
CATTPAGANYGYTF
TGTGCCACAACTCCCGCGGGGGCGAACTATGGCTACACCTTC
>TRBV9|TRBD2|TRBJ2-5|.
CASSSRWASGRAEETQYF
TGTGCCAGCAGCTCCCGGTGGGCTAGCGGGAGGGCCGAGGAGACCCAGTACTTC
>TRBV15|.|TRBJ1-3|.
CATSRAGAGNTIYF
TGTGCCACCAGCAGAGCAGGGGCTGGAAACACCATATATTTT
>TRBV9|TRBD1|TRBJ1-1|.
CASGGQMNTEAFF
TGTGCCAGCGGGGGACAGATGAACACTGAAGCTTTCTTT
>TRBV4-1|.|TRBJ1-3|.
CASSQDTASSGNTIYF
TGCGCCAGCAGCCAAGACACAGCCTCCTCTGGAAACACCATATATTTT
>TRBV5-4|.|TRBJ1-2|.
CASSLGQYYGYTF
TGTGCCAGCAGCTTGGGACAGTACTATGGCTACACCTTC
>TRBV30|.|TRBJ2-1|.
CAWRKVGGRVTAYNEQFF
TGTGCCTGGAGGAAGGTTGGAGGTCGGGTAACAGCGTACAATGAGCAGTTCTTC
>TRBV4-1|.|TRBJ2-5|.
CASSHPRTGTEETQYF
TGCGCCAGCAGCCATCCCCGGACTGGAACCGAAGAGACCCAGTACTTC
>TRBV5-6|.|TRBJ2-1|.
CASRLITGTEQFF
TGTGCCAGCAGACTGATTACCGGGACAGAGCAGTTCTTC
>TRBV6-6|TRBD1|TRBJ2-1|.
CASSSTGKVQFF
TGTGCCAGCAGTTCGACAGGGAAGGTGCAGTTCTTC
>TRBV27|TRBD2|TRBJ2-1|once
CASSPATSGRGNEQFF
TGTGCCAGCAGTCCGGCCACTAGCGGGAGGGGGAATGAGCAGTTCTTC
>TRBV18|TRBD2|TRBJ2-1|.
CASSPGLAVDNEQFF
TGTGCCAGCTCACCGGGACTAGCGGTGGACAATGAGCAGTTCTTC
>TRBV7-2|.|TRBJ2-7|.
CASSSTVDSEQYF
TGTGCCAGCAGCTCGACCGTAGACTCCGAGCAGTACTTC
>TRBV25-1|.|TRBJ2-1|once
CARDPERTYYNEQFF
TGTGCCAGAGACCCGGAGCGGACTTATTACAATGAGCAGTTCTTC